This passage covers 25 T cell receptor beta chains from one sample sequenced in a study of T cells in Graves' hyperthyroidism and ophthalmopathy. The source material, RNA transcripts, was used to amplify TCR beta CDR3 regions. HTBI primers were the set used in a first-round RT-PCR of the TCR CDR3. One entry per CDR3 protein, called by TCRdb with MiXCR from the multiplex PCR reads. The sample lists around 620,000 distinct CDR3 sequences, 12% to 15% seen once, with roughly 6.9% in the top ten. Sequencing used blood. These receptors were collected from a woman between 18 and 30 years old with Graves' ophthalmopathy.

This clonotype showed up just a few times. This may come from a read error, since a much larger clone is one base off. The CDR3: CASSHNEQFF. The CDR3 nucleotides read TGTGCCAGCAGCCACAATGAGCAGTTCTTC. This chain uses TRBV12-3 or TRBV12-4 with TRBJ2-1; D unclear. With 6 bases removed from V and 5 bases from J, the gap between germline ends came to 2 bases. The CDR3 runs to 10 residues.

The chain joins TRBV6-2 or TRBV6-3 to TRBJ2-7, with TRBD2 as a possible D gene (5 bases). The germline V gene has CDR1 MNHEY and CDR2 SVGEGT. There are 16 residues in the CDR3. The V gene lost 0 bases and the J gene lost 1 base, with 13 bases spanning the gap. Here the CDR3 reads CASSYSASFGSYEQYF. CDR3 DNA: TGTGCCAGCAGTTACTCGGCTAGCTTCGGGTCCTACGAGCAGTACTTC.

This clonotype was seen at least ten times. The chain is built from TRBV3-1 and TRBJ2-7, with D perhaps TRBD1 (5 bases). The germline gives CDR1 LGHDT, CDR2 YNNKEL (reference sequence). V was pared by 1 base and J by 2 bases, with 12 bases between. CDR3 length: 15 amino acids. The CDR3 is CASSQGRTPPYEQYF. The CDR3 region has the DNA TGTGCCAGCAGCCAAGGGCGGACACCACCCTACGAGCAGTACTTC.

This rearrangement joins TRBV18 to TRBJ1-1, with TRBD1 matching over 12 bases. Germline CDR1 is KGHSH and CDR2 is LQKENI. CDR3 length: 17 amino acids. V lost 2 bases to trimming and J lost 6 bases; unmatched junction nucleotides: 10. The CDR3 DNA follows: TGTGCCAGCTCACCAAAGGGCGGGACAGGGGGCCTCCCTGAAGCTTTCTTT. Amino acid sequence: CASSPKGGTGGLPEAFF.

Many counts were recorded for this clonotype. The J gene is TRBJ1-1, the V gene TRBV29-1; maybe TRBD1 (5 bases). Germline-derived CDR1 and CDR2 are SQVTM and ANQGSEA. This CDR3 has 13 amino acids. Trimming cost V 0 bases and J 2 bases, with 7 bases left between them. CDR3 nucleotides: TGCAGCGTTGAAGATTGGGGCAACACTGAAGCTTTCTTT. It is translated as CSVEDWGNTEAFF.

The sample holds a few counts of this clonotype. The chain's CDR3 is CASSRLDREDNQPQHF. The CDR3 region has the DNA TGCGCCAGCAGCCGCTTGGACCGCGAGGACAATCAGCCCCAGCATTTT. The gene calls are TRBV4-1 and TRBJ1-5; unclear D gene. This CDR3 is built from 16 residues. V was cut by 4 bases and J by 3 bases, with 16 bases left in between. Germline V CDR1 and CDR2: MGHRA, YSYEKL.

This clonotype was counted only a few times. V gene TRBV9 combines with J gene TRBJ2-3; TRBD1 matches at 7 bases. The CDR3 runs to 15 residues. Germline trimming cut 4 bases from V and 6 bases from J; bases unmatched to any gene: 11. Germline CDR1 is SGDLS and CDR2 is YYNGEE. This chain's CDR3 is CASSPPTGSTDTQYF. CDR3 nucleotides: TGTGCCAGCAGCCCTCCGACAGGGTCCACTGATACGCAGTATTTT.

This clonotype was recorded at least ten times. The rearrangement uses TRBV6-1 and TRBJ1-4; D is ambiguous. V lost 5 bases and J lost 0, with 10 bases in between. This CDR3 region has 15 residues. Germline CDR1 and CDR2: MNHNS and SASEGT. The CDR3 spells CASSYLSTTNEKLFF. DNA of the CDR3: TGTGCCAGCAGTTATTTAAGTACAACTAATGAAAAACTGTTTTTT.

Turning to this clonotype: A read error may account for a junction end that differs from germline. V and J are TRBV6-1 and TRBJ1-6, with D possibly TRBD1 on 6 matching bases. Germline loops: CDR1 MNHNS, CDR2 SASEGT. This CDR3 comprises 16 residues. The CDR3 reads CASRLSDSSYNSPPHF. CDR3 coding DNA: TGTGCCAGCAGGCTCTCGGACAGCTCCTATAATTCACCCCCCCACTTT.

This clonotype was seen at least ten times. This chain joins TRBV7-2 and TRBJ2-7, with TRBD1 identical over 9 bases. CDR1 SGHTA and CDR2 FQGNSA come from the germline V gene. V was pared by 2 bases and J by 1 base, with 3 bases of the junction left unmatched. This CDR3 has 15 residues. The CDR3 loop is CASSLKGQGSYEQYF. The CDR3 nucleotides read TGTGCCAGCAGCTTAAAGGGACAGGGATCCTACGAGCAGTACTTC.

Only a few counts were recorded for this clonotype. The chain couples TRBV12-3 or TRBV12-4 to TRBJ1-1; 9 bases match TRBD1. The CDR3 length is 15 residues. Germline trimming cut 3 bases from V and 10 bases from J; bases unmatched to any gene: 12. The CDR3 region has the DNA TGTGCCAGCAGTTTGATGGGACAGGGTCTGTTGGGAGCTTTCTTT. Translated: CASSLMGQGLLGAFF.

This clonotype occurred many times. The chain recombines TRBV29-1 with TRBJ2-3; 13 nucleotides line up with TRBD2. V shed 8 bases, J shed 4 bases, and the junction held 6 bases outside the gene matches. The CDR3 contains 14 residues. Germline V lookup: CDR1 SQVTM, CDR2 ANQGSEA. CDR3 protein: CSLEGLAGADTQYF. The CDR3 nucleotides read TGCAGCCTCGAAGGACTAGCGGGAGCAGATACGCAGTATTTT.

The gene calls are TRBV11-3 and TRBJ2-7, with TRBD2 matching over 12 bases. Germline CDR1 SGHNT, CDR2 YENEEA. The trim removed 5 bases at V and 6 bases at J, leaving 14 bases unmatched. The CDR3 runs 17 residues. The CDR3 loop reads CASSPDSGTSGSGEQYF. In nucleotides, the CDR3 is TGTGCCAGCAGCCCGGATTCCGGGACTAGCGGGTCTGGCGAGCAGTACTTC.

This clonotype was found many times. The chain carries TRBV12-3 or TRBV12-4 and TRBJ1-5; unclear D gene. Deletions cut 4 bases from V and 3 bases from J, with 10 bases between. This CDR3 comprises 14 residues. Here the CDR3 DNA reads TGTGCCAGCAGTTGGAATCCTTCCAATCAGCCCCAGCATTTT. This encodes CASSWNPSNQPQHF.

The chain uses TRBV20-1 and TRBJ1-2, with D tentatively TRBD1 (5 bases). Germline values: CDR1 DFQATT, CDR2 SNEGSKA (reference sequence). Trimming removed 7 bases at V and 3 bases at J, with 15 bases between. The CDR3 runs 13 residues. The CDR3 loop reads CSVPEGRDYGYTF. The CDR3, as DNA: TGCAGTGTTCCCGAGGGGCGAGACTATGGCTACACCTTC.

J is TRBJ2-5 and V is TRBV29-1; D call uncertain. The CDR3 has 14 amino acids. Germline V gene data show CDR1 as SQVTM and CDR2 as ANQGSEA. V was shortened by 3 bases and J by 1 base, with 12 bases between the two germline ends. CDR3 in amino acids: CSVELRRFQETQYF. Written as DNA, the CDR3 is TGCAGCGTTGAGTTACGACGGTTCCAAGAGACCCAGTACTTC.

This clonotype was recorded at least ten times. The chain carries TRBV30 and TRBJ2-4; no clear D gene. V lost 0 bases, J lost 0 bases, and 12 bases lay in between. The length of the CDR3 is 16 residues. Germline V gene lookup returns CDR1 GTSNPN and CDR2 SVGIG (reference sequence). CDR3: CAWSVVGTVAKNIQYF. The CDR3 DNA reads TGTGCCTGGAGTGTAGTTGGTACGGTAGCCAAAAACATTCAGTACTTC.

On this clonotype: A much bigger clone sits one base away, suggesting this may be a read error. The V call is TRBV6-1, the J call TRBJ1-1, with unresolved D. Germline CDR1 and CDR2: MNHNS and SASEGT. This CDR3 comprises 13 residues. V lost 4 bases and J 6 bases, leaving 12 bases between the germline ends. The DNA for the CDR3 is TGTGCCAGCAGTGGACGGGCCGAATCTGAAGCTTTCTTT. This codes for CASSGRAESEAFF.

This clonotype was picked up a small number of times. CDR3 in amino acids: CASSIGVAGGNLAKNIQYF. CDR3 nucleotides: TGTGCCAGTAGTATCGGAGTAGCGGGAGGGAACCTAGCCAAAAACATTCAGTACTTC. The J gene is TRBJ2-4, the V gene TRBV19, with 11 nucleotides matching TRBD2. Trimming removed 3 bases from V and 0 bases from J; junction bases left unmatched: 10. The CDR3 is 19 amino acids. Per the germline V gene, CDR1 is LNHDA and CDR2 is SQIVND (reference sequence).

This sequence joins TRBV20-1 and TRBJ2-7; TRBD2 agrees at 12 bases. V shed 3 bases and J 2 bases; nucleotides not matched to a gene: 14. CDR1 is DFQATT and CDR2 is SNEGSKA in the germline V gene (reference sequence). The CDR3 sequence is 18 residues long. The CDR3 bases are TGCAGTGCTAGGCCCCCGGGACTAGCGGGCCGGTGGACCTACGAGCAGTACTTC. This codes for CSARPPGLAGRWTYEQYF.

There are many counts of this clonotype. The CDR3 bases are TGCGCCAGCAGCCAAGATCGGGGAGTGGGGGACTCCTACAATGAGCAGTTCTTC. As protein: CASSQDRGVGDSYNEQFF. The gene calls are TRBV4-1 and TRBJ2-1; D tentatively fits TRBD1 or TRBD2 (5 bases each). Germline CDR1 is MGHRA and CDR2 is YSYEKL. The CDR3 consists of 18 residues. V shed 0 bases and J shed 0 bases, with 15 bases lying between them.

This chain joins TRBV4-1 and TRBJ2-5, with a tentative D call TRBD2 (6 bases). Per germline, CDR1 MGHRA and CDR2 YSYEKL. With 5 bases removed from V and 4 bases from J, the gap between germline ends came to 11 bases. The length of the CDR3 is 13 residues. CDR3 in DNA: TGCGCCAGCAGCTTCCTGGGGGGAGAGACCCAGTACTTC. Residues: CASSFLGGETQYF.

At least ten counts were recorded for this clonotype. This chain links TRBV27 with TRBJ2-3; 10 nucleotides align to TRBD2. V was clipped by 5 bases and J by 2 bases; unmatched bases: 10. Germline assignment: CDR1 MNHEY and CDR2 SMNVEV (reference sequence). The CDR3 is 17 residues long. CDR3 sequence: CASSPRLAGLFTDTQYF. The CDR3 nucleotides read TGTGCCAGCAGTCCTCGACTAGCGGGCTTATTCACAGATACGCAGTATTTT.

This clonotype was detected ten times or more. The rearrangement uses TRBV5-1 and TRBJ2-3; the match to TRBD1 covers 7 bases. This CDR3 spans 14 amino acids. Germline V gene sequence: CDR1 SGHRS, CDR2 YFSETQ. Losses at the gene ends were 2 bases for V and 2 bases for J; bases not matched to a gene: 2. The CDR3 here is CASSFGQDTDTQYF. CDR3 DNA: TGCGCCAGCAGCTTCGGACAGGACACAGATACGCAGTATTTT.

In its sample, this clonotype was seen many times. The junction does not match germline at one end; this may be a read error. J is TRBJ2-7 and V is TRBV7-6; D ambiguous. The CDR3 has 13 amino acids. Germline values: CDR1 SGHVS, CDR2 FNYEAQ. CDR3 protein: CASSLARDYEQYF. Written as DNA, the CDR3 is TGCGCCAGCAGCTTGGCCCGAGACTACGAGCAGTACTTC.